The clone carrying this TCR beta chain has a count of ten or more. The sample comes from a study of neurological immune-mediated disorders. Via MiXCR, TCRdb re-called the 5' RACE reads, giving one row per CDR3 protein. The sample yields around 60,000 distinct CDR3 sequences, 3% to 4% seen once. This CDR3 spans 16 amino acids. Trimming took 1 base from V and 3 from J; bases not matched to a gene: 6. Germline loops: CDR1 MGHRA, CDR2 YSYEKL. The sample consisted of PBMCs. The rearrangement joins TRBV4-1 to TRBJ2-3; 8 bases are a match to TRBD2. This TCR was sampled from a woman aged 55-75 years with multiple sclerosis. The CDR3 region has the DNA TGCGCCAGCAGCCAAGGCCTCCGGGGGGGAACAGATACGCAGTATTTT. It yields the protein CASSQGLRGGTDTQYF.